The source of this TCR beta chain is a study of blood T cell repertoires in COVID-19. The CDR3 loop spans 15 amino acids. The J segment lost 8 bases and the V segment lost 3 bases, leaving 8 bases of the junction unmatched. Germline values: CDR1 LNHNV, CDR2 YYDKDF (reference sequence). Per the study methods: Amplifying reference gene primers gave estimates of nucleated cell counts. Clones were read by immunoSEQ multiplex PCR, and TCRdb kept only the in-frame ones, dropping some. V and J calls and clone size are given by that table; D and trimming were obtained from the DNA. Among roughly 250,000 clones listed, 88% were seen once.

This receptor was identified in a woman between 45 and 60 years old who had recovered from COVID-19. Source material: PBMCs or T cells enriched from blood (not recorded which). The chain carries TRBV15 and TRBJ1-5; 9 nucleotides agree with TRBD1. CDR3 region: CATSSPGQGEKPQHF. The CDR3 DNA follows: TGTGCCACCAGCAGCCCGGGACAGGGTGAGAAGCCCCAGCATTTT.